The following is a TCR beta chain sequence with its context. As yet, its antigen is unknown. The data are from a study of cytomegalovirus exposure and HLA in healthy donors. On the study more broadly: In an earlier analysis, 95 million to 140 million unique TCR beta sequences were found from approximately 190 million T cells. Overall study results and limits: Among CMV-associated TCR beta chains, most appeared HLA-restricted in a later analysis.

Primers included in the PCR were 60 Vbeta and 13 Jbeta primers. The method was immunoSEQ multiplex PCR; TCRdb's version includes in-frame clones alone and lacks a portion of them. The table records about 97,000 clones, roughly two thirds of them present only once. V dropped 0 bases and J dropped 8; count of bases not matched to a gene: 3. This CDR3 has 15 residues. Per germline, CDR1 MGHRA and CDR2 YSYEKL. The sequenced material came from PBMCs. This TCR was recovered from a man aged 35 to 55 in good health and CMV-seronegative. The chain combines TRBV4-1 with TRBJ1-3; TRBD1 agrees at 11 bases. CDR3 nucleotides: TGCGCCAGCAGCCAAGAAGGACAGGGGGCTTACACCATATATTTT. Amino acids: CASSQEGQGAYTIYF.